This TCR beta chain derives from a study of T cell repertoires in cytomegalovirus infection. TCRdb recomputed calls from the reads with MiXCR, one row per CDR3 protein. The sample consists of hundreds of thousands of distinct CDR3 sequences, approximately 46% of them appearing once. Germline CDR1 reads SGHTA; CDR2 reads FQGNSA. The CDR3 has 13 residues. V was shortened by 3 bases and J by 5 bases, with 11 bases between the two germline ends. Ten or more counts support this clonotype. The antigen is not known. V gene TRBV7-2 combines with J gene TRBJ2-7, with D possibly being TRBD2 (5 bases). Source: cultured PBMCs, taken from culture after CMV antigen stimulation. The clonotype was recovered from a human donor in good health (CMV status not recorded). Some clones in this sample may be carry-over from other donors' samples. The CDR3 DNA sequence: TGTGCCAGCAGCTTTGAGGGCGTGGACGAGCAGTACTTC. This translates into CASSFEGVDEQYF.